This entry features one T cell receptor beta chain sequence. This sample stems from a study of PD-1 blockade in classical Hodgkin lymphoma. Described time point: cycle 4 day 1 (C4D1), after around six weeks of nivolumab. All patients experienced relapse after autologous stem cell transplantation, and brentuximab vedotin exposure was variable. Magnetic negative selection of thawed PBMCs was the method by which CD4+ T cells were purified. Germline values: CDR1 MNHNS, CDR2 SASEGT. V lost 2 bases to trimming and J lost 4 bases, with 8 bases between them. The CDR3 has 13 residues. Clones were sequenced by immunoSEQ multiplex PCR, and TCRdb holds only the in-frame ones, with some missing. The table shows 25,000 to 35,000 clones, with about 88% occurring only once.

The sample consisted of CD4+ T cells from blood, taken before the fourth cycle of nivolumab. V usage is TRBV6-1 and J usage is TRBJ1-2; D ambiguous. The sequence was obtained from a human donor with classical Hodgkin lymphoma. The CDR3 loop reads CASSELDGYGYTF. The CDR3 DNA reads as TGTGCCAGCAGTGAATTGGACGGCTATGGCTACACCTTC.